The 9 T cell receptor beta chains below come from one sample, sequenced in a study of Graves' ophthalmopathy and Graves' hyperthyroidism. Amplified TCR beta CDR3 regions were obtained using RNA transcripts as template. First-round RT-PCR used HTBI primers; second-round multiplex PCR followed. TCRdb analysed the multiplex PCR reads with MiXCR anew, one entry per CDR3 protein. There are 210,000 or so distinct CDR3 sequences in the sample; roughly 29% occur only once, and 9.1% lies in the top ten. Material for sequencing was peripheral blood. Source of these receptors: a man in his forties or fifties with Graves' ophthalmopathy.

This clonotype was counted many times. V is TRBV11-3 and J is TRBJ2-7, with 9 positions matching TRBD1. The CDR3 length is 19 residues. Germline V gene sequence: CDR1 SGHNT, CDR2 YENEEA. Trimming took 5 bases from V and 5 from J; bases not matched to a gene: 22. CDR3 sequence: CASSKDRGTPEVRGNEQYF. The CDR3 region has the DNA TGTGCCAGCAGCAAAGACAGGGGGACCCCGGAGGTGCGGGGGAACGAGCAGTACTTC.

This clonotype was seen repeatedly, ten times or more. The V call is TRBV6-1, the J call TRBJ1-5; D is ambiguous. Germline values: CDR1 MNHNS, CDR2 SASEGT. V was trimmed by 1 base and J by 2 bases, leaving 6 bases between them. The CDR3 has 14 residues. In nucleotides, the CDR3 is TGTGCCAGCAGTGAAGGGCAGCGCAATCAGCCCCAGCATTTT. Translated: CASSEGQRNQPQHF.

This clonotype was detected many times. The chain employs TRBV12-3 or TRBV12-4 and TRBJ1-2; no clear D gene. V was pared by 3 bases and J by 8 bases, with 7 bases between. The CDR3 totals 11 residues. This CDR3 reads CASSFGWGYTF. The CDR3 nucleotides are TGTGCCAGCAGTTTCGGGTGGGGCTACACCTTC.

The sample holds many counts of this clonotype. The chain recombines TRBV12-3 or TRBV12-4 with TRBJ1-1; 8 bases align to TRBD1. CDR3 length equals 14 residues. Unmatched junction bases numbered 4, after V lost 5 bases and J lost 2 bases. The CDR3 sequence: CASSSGQGNTEAFF. Written as DNA, the CDR3 is TGTGCCAGCAGTAGTGGACAGGGCAACACTGAAGCTTTCTTT.

Remarks on this clonotype: A read error is possible here, since a much larger clone lies one base away. The chain carries TRBV6-1 and TRBJ1-2, with 9 positions matching TRBD1. V was pared by 6 bases and J by 8 bases, with 4 bases of the junction left unmatched. CDR1 is MNHNS, CDR2 SASEGT, per germline. The CDR3 has 12 amino acids. The CDR3 reads CASREDRGGYTF. The CDR3 nucleotides read TGTGCCAGCAGGGAGGACAGGGGCGGCTACACCTTC.

The sample holds many counts of this clonotype. The chain uses TRBV28 and TRBJ2-7; possibly TRBD1 for D (5 bases). The CDR3 runs to 13 residues. V was cut by 3 bases and J by 2 bases, with 8 bases left in between. The germline V gene encodes CDR1 MDHEN and CDR2 SYDVKM. This chain's CDR3 is CASSLDNTYEQYF. In DNA form, the CDR3 reads TGTGCCAGCAGTTTGGACAACACCTACGAGCAGTACTTC.

This clonotype was recorded a few times. The gene calls are TRBV20-1 and TRBJ1-1; D remains ambiguous. CDR1 and CDR2 (germline): DFQATT, SNEGSKA (reference sequence). CDR3 size: 9 residues. V dropped 6 bases and J dropped 8 bases, with 7 bases sitting between them. The CDR3 coding sequence is TGCAGTGCGATGCGGGAAGCTTTCTTT. As protein: CSAMREAFF.

This clonotype was observed at least ten times. The chain is built from TRBV19 and TRBJ2-2; D call uncertain. Trimming took off 4 bases at V and 7 bases at J, with 7 bases between the two ends. The CDR3 contains 12 residues. Germline V lookup: CDR1 LNHDA, CDR2 SQIVND (reference sequence). The DNA of the CDR3 is TGTGCCAGTAGTAACCCTGGCGGGGAGCTGTTTTTT. Protein: CASSNPGGELFF.

V gene TRBV30 combines with J gene TRBJ1-6; D may be TRBD1 (5 bases). The CDR3 loop spans 14 amino acids. V was clipped by 4 bases and J by 9 bases, with 16 bases between them. CDR1 is GTSNPN and CDR2 is SVGIG in the germline V gene (reference sequence). This CDR3 reads CAWKGQGAGSPLHF. The CDR3 coding sequence is TGTGCCTGGAAGGGGCAGGGTGCGGGTTCACCCCTCCACTTT.